This T cell receptor (beta chain) comes out of a study of T cell responses to AZD1222 COVID-19 vaccine. General study results and limits: Baseline seropositivity characterized only six AZD1222 recipients. An increase in Spike-specific TCR breadth and depth was observed after two AZD1222 doses. The donors showed a predominance of white British ancestry and of females, with possible underestimation of clonal diversity.

V dropped 1 base and J dropped 5 bases, with 14 bases sitting between them. Looked up from germline, CDR1 is KGHSH and CDR2 is LQKENI. The length of the CDR3 is 15 residues. The data were produced by immunoSEQ multiplex PCR, yet TCRdb's version contains in-frame clones alone and is incomplete. The sample holds about 150,000 clones, roughly nine tenths seen once. Notes on this clone: As yet, its antigen is unknown.

The starting material was peripheral blood, obtained on day 0 of MenACWY control vaccination. The chain combines TRBV18 with TRBJ1-1, with D possibly being TRBD1 (5 bases). This TCR came from an adult in good health. CDR3 in amino acids: CASSPLEAGRTEAFF. The CDR3 DNA follows: TGTGCCAGCTCACCACTTGAAGCAGGGAGGACTGAAGCTTTCTTT. Together with reference TRBV18 and TRBJ1-1, the CDR3 gives the full variable domain: NAGVMQNPRHLVRRRGQEARLRCSPMKGHSHVYWYRQLPEEGLKFMVYLQKENIIDESGMPKERFSAEFPKEGPSILRIQQVVRGDSAAYFCASSPLEAGRTEAFFGQGTRLTVV.